This passage covers 5 T cell receptor beta chains from one sample sequenced in a study of blood T cell repertoires in COVID-19. Here immunoSEQ multiplex PCR was the method, and the copy in TCRdb shows in-frame clones only, minus some. The table includes 150,000 or so clones, approximately 80% detected once. Source material: peripheral blood. These receptors were obtained from a woman aged 60-75 years with COVID-19, enrolled during active disease.

The chain uses TRBV6-5 and TRBJ1-3, with D possibly being TRBD1 (5 bases). CDR3 length: 14 residues. Trimming left V 6 bases short and J 1 base short, with 10 bases between. Germline V gene sequence: CDR1 MNHEY, CDR2 SVGAGI. CDR3 DNA sequence: TGTGCCAGCAGCGCCGGGGGTTCTGGAAACACCATATATTTT. This encodes CASSAGGSGNTIYF.

The J gene is TRBJ1-4, the V gene TRBV25-1, with 7 nucleotides matching TRBD1. Trimming cost V 2 bases and J 8 bases; bases outside gene matches: 8. The germline CDR1 and CDR2 sequences are MGHDK and SYGVNS. This CDR3 has 15 residues. The CDR3, as DNA: TGTGCCAGCAGTGAAGGGCAGGGGGTAGGAGAAAAACTGTTTTTT. Translating it yields CASSEGQGVGEKLFF.

About this clone: Other DNA sequences in the sample encode the same CDR3. The rearrangement joins TRBV6-5 to TRBJ1-1; no definite D call. Germline-derived CDR1 and CDR2 are MNHEY and SVGAGI. CDR3 length: 14 residues. V dropped 0 bases and J dropped 3 bases, with 8 bases sitting between them. This CDR3 is CASSYSTRDTEAFF. CDR3 in DNA: TGTGCCAGCAGTTACTCAACTCGGGACACTGAAGCTTTCTTT.

The rearrangement joins TRBV4-2 to TRBJ2-2; 10 bases are a match to TRBD2. Germline lookup yields CDR1 LGHNA and CDR2 YNFKEQ. This CDR3 is 17 amino acids long. Trimming removed 3 bases from V and 1 base from J; junction bases left unmatched: 5. The CDR3 nucleotides read TGTGCCAGCAGCCATACCCTAGCGGGGGAGAACACCGGGGAGCTGTTTTTT. Its protein product is CASSHTLAGENTGELFF.

This chain uses TRBV11-1 with TRBJ2-3; 7 nucleotides agree with TRBD1. J lost 6 bases, V lost 5 bases, and 14 bases had no gene match. CDR1 is SGHAT and CDR2 is FQDESV in the germline V gene (reference sequence). The CDR3 runs to 16 residues. DNA for the CDR3: TGTGCCAGCAGCCAGCGACAGGGACATGTTATTGATACGCAGTATTTT. Translated, it gives CASSQRQGHVIDTQYF.